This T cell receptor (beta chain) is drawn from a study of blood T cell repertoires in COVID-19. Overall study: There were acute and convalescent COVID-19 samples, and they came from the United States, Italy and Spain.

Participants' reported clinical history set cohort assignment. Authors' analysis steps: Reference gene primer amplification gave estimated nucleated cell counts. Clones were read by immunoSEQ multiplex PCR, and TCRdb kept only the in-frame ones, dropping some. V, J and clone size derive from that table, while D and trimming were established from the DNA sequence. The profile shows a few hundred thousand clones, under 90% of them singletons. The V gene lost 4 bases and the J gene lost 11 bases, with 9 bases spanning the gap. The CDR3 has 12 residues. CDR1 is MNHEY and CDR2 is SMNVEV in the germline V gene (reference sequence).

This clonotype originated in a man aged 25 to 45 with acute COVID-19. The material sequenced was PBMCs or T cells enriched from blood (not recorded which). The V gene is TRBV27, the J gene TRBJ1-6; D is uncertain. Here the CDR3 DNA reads TGTGCCAGCAGTTCCCGTACGGCACCCCTCCACTTT. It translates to CASSSRTAPLHF.